This TCR beta chain stems from a study of cytomegalovirus exposure and HLA in healthy donors. Overall study results and limits: Later analysis identified a missense DCLRE1C variant that was linked to TCR beta V- and J-gene trimming. The investigators catalogued some 160 TCR beta chains as cytomegalovirus-associated. TCR beta chains associated with HLA were, in a later analysis, more clonally expanded than equally common others.

The study ran its PCR with 60 Vbeta and 13 Jbeta primers. Assay used: immunoSEQ multiplex PCR; TCRdb lists only in-frame clones, some missing. The top ten clones hold around 15% of a sample with under 200,000 clones, over 75% of them seen once. In the case of this clone: Its antigen remains unidentified.

The receptor was derived from a man in his fifties in good health and CMV-seropositive. Sequences were obtained from PBMCs.

For the CDR3, the DNA is TGCGCCAGCAGCCAAGGTCCTAGCGGGGGGGCGGGAGAGACCCAGTACTTC. It translates to CASSQGPSGGAGETQYF. V and J are TRBV4-3 and TRBJ2-5, with 12 bases that match TRBD2. The J segment lost 4 bases and the V segment lost 1 base, leaving 7 bases of the junction unmatched. The germline V gene has CDR1 LGHNA and CDR2 YSLEER. This CDR3 contains 17 residues.